This is a list of T cell receptor beta chains from one sample in a study of lymphopenia after photon versus proton radiotherapy. Profiling relied on immunoSEQ multiplex PCR, and the TCRdb table lists in-frame clones only, not all of them. The sample carries more than 9,500 clones, around 92% recorded once. The source was peripheral blood, collected from a patient treated with proton-based radiotherapy. These TCRs come from a man in his 60s with pancreatic cancer. Each CDR3 is given with its conserved first and last residue.

TRBV30	TRBJ1-2	CASGHLGYTF
TRBV29-1	TRBJ2-1	CSVDGQAGAMDEQFF
TRBV29-1	TRBJ1-1	CSVRKNTEAFF
TRBV28	TRBJ2-2	CASSSPGWDLGELFF
TRBV19	TRBJ1-1	CASSQTSNTEAFF
TRBV28	TRBJ2-1	CASSSNSGRARVGNEQFF
TRBV19	TRBJ2-7	CASSGQGRTVSYEQYF
TRBV4-3	TRBJ2-2	CASSRRKGTGELFF
TRBV7-2	TRBJ2-1	CASSLSRGGREGRLEQFF
TRBV9	TRBJ2-1	CASSGLAGTLGLEQFF
TRBV7-9	TRBJ2-7	CASSLARGYYEQYF
TRBV15	TRBJ1-5	CATSIGTGAIYSNQPQHF
TRBV6-5	TRBJ2-6	CASSSVFTGTNVLTF
TRBV4-3	TRBJ2-1	CASSQRTLGPGLAGASGNEQFF
TRBV6-6	TRBJ1-2	CASSYRDRVGGYTF
TRBV30	TRBJ1-5	CAWSVQVGGNQPQHF
TRBV5-6	TRBJ1-2	CASSLGRDRHYGYTF
TRBV4-2	TRBJ1-4	CASSQRGGTTNEKLFF
TRBV20-1	TRBJ2-7	CSARNRKGYGF
TRBV27	TRBJ1-1	CASSLVLGYEAFF
TRBV27	TRBJ2-2	CASSYKTSKTGELFF
TRBV11-2	TRBJ2-1	CASSSQIVDEQFF
TRBV7-9	TRBJ2-3	CASSPPGDTQYF
TRBV30	TRBJ2-7	CAWSEQSSAYEQYF
TRBV11-1	TRBJ2-7	CASSTPDRAYEQYF
TRBV10-3	TRBJ2-3	CAISRTSGSTDTQYF
TRBV19	TRBJ2-7	CATADVINEQYF
TRBV7-9	TRBJ2-1	CASIGTGDYNEQFF
TRBV28	TRBJ1-4	CASSRQMNEKLFF
TRBV28	TRBJ1-2	CASRHRDAVTGYTF
TRBV7-6	TRBJ1-3	CASSFRQGPGNTIYF
TRBV6-4	TRBJ2-7	CASSDVDSSYEQYF
TRBV7-8	TRBJ1-1	CASSFLNTEAFF
TRBV29-1	TRBJ2-1	CSVRTSPNHEQFF
TRBV5-6	TRBJ1-2	CASSRRGGYGYTF
TRBV28	TRBJ2-7	CASRGLAGVMEQYF
TRBV5-1	TRBJ2-2	CASSPSGSFSGELFF
TRBV7-9	TRBJ2-5	CASSLDLLADQQETQYF
TRBV6-1	TRBJ1-2	CASSEPAIPPYGYTF
TRBV11-2	TRBJ1-5	CASSPHGGGQPQHF
TRBV18	TRBJ2-4	CASSPTGAKNIQYF
TRBV7-3	TRBJ2-1	CASSLNVGVYNEQFF